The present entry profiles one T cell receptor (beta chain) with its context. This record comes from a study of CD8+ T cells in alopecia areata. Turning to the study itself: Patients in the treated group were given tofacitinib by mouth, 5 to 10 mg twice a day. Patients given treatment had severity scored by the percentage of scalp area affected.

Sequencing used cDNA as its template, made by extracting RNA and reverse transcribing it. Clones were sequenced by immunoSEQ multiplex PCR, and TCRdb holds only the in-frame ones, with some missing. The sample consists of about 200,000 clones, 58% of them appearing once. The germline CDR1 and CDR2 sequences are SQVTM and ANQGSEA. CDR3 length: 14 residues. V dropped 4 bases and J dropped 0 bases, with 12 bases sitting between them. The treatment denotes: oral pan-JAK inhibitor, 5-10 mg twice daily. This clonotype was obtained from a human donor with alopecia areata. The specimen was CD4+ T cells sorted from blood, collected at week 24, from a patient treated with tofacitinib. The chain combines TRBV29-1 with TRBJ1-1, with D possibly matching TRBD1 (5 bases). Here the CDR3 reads CSVGGGEMNTEAFF. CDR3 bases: TGCAGCGTTGGCGGGGGGGAAATGAACACTGAAGCTTTCTTT.